Shown below are 7 T cell receptor beta chains from a single sample sequenced in a study of PD-1 blockade in classical Hodgkin lymphoma. Method: immunoSEQ multiplex PCR; TCRdb's copy keeps in-frame clones and lacks some. The sample has 20,000 to 25,000 clones, 73% seen once. After autologous stem cell transplantation all patients relapsed, and prior brentuximab vedotin exposure differed between cohorts. The input for sequencing was peripheral blood mononuclear cells (PBMCs), taken before the second cycle of nivolumab. These receptors all come from a human donor with classical Hodgkin lymphoma.

The J gene is TRBJ2-5, the V gene TRBV10-3; TRBD1 agrees at 8 bases. Germline CDR1 and CDR2: ENHRY and SYGVKD. V lost 6 bases, J lost 4 bases, and 4 bases stayed unmatched. The CDR3 covers 13 residues. DNA for the CDR3: TGTGCCATCAGGACAGGGGTTGGAGAGACCCAGTACTTC. This gives the protein CAIRTGVGETQYF.

The chain uses TRBV4-1 and TRBJ2-1; TRBD2 agrees at 11 bases. The CDR3 runs 18 residues. With V trimmed by 1 base and J by 4 bases, 9 bases remained unmatched. Germline-derived CDR1 and CDR2 are MGHRA and YSYEKL. This CDR3 reads CASSQARTPSGRYNEQFF. Written as DNA, the CDR3 is TGCGCCAGCAGCCAAGCCCGGACCCCTAGCGGGAGGTACAATGAGCAGTTCTTC.

The chain links TRBV19 to TRBJ1-3; D uncertain. The CDR3 runs 15 residues. The V gene's germline CDR1 is LNHDA and CDR2 SQIVND (reference sequence). V lost 3 bases and J 0 bases, leaving 9 bases between the germline ends. CDR3 region: CASSIWMSSGNTIYF. DNA for the CDR3: TGTGCCAGTAGTATTTGGATGAGCTCTGGAAACACCATATATTTT.

The V gene is TRBV10-3, the J gene TRBJ2-7; D not certain. The CDR3 is 12 residues long. CDR1 is ENHRY and CDR2 is SYGVKD in the germline V gene. With 2 bases removed from V and 3 bases from J, the gap between germline ends came to 5 bases. CDR3 bases: TGTGCCATCAGTGAGCAGTTCTACGAGCAGTACTTC. Amino acids: CAISEQFYEQYF.

V and J are TRBV7-6 and TRBJ2-5; 8 nucleotides align to TRBD1. The V gene end was trimmed by 1 base and the J gene end by 5 bases; junction bases not matched to a gene: 3. Per germline, CDR1 SGHVS and CDR2 FNYEAQ. The CDR3 loop spans 14 amino acids. The CDR3 nucleotides are TGTGCCAGCAGCTTAGTTCCAGGGGGCGAGACCCAGTACTTC. It is translated as CASSLVPGGETQYF.

CDR3 in DNA: TGTGCCAGCAGCTCCCCAATCCAACAGGGCCCCGGAGAGACCCAGTACTTC. It encodes CASSSPIQQGPGETQYF. The genes are TRBV7-8 and TRBJ2-5, with TRBD1 as a possible D gene (6 bases). V dropped 4 bases and J dropped 4 bases, with 22 bases sitting between them. This CDR3 has 17 residues. Germline CDR1 and CDR2: SGHVS and FQNEAQ.

The chain combines TRBV5-1 with TRBJ2-7, with 7 bases that match TRBD1. Germline V gene sequence: CDR1 SGHRS, CDR2 YFSETQ. V gave up 4 bases and J gave up 6 bases; unmatched junction bases: 7. There are 13 residues in the CDR3. CDR3 in DNA: TGCGCCAGCAGCCAAACAGGGGTGGTCGAGCAGTACTTC. This gives the protein CASSQTGVVEQYF.